This T cell receptor beta chain emerged from a study of T cell repertoires in cytomegalovirus infection. In the study overall: Recently identified HLA-C-restricted CMV epitopes and well-studied HLA-B-restricted CMV epitopes were used by the study. Public TCR beta signature analysis indicated the presence of both CMV infection and matching HLA type. Whole-study results and caveats: Ex vivo responses were dominated by HLA-C-restricted CMV-specific TCR beta clonotypes.

Trimming cost V 6 bases and J 0 bases, with 9 bases left between them. CDR1 is SEHNR, CDR2 FQNEAQ, per germline (reference sequence). There are 13 residues in the CDR3. Using its own MiXCR run on the reads, TCRdb lists one record per CDR3 protein. The profile covers about 830,000 distinct CDR3 sequences, with approximately 30% appearing a single time and 9.5% to 15% taken by the ten largest. As to this clonotype: Its specificity is not known.

The source of this sequence is a human donor in good health (CMV status not recorded). Some clones in this sample may be carry-over from other donors' samples. V gene TRBV7-9 combines with J gene TRBJ2-7; D may be TRBD1 (5 bases). The starting material was cultured CD8+ T cells from PBMCs, obtained from culture after CMV antigen stimulation. The CDR3 nucleotides read TGTGCCAGCAGGCCAGACAGCTCCTACGAGCAGTACTTC. The encoded protein is CASRPDSSYEQYF.